This T cell receptor (beta chain) was captured by sequencing in a study of siplizumab effects on memory and regulatory T cells. Findings and caveats of the study: Unstimulated subset assignment was obtained for only a minor fraction of alloreactive clones. The study found naive T cells seemingly more diverse than memory cells and seemingly major alloresponse contributors.

As to this clone: Antigen unknown.

Assays captured about 10^5 TCR templates per sample. Here immunoSEQ multiplex PCR was the method, and the copy in TCRdb shows in-frame clones only, minus some. This table holds about 50,000 clones, 93% found once. This CDR3 comprises 14 residues. CDR1 MNHEY and CDR2 SVGAGI come from the germline V gene. The V end lost 5 bases, the J end lost 3 bases, and 11 bases lay between the germline ends. Material: CD8+ T cells sorted from blood. This TCR derives from a human donor in good health. The chain recombines TRBV6-5 with TRBJ2-1; D is unclear. This CDR3 is CASSKRRFYNEQFF. The CDR3 DNA is TGTGCCAGCAGTAAGAGACGGTTCTACAATGAGCAGTTCTTC.